This T cell receptor (beta chain) comes out of a study of CD8+ T cells in alopecia areata. Findings and caveats of the study: Compared with normal scalp, lesional scalp had higher clonality and more expanded CD8+ clones. The study also sequences resident alphabeta T cells of normal skin in scalp samples.

With regard to this clone: The antigen remains unidentified.

cDNA prepared by RNA extraction and subsequent reverse transcription served as the template for sequencing. This table comes from immunoSEQ multiplex PCR, and its TCRdb copy is limited to in-frame clones, with some not included. The sample includes around 190,000 clones, roughly 56% seen only once; the top ten take roughly 5.3%. The CDR3 runs 16 residues. V gave up 5 bases and J gave up 3 bases; unmatched junction bases: 11. Germline CDR1 reads SGHAT; CDR2 reads FQNNGV. This TCR was recovered from a human donor in good health. Sequencing input: CD8+ T cells sorted from blood. The chain recombines TRBV11-2 with TRBJ2-7; 9 bases are shared with TRBD2. For the CDR3, the DNA is TGTGCCAGCAGCCCCCGTTTAGCGGGGGATCTCTACGAGCAGTACTTC. Amino acids: CASSPRLAGDLYEQYF.